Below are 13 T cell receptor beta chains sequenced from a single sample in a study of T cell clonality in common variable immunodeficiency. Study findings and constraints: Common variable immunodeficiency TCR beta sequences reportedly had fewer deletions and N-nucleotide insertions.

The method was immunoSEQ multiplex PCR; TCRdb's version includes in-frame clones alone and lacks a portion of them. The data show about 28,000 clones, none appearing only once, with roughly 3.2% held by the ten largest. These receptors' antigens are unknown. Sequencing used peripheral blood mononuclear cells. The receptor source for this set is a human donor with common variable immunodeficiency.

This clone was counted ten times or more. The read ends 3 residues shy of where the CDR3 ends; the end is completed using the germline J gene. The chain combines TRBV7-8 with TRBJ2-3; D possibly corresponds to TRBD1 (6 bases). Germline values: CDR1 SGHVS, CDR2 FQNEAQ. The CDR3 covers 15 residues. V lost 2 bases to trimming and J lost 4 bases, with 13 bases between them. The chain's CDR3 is CASSLSTGGADTQYF. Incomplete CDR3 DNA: TGTGCCAGCAGCTTATCAACTGGGGGCGCAGATACG.

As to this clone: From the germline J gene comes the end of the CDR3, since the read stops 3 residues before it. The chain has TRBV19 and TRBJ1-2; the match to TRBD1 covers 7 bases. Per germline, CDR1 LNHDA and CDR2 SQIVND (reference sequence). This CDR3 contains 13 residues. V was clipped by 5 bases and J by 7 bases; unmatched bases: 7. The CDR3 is CASSPDRSGGYTF. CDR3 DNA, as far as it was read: TGTGCCAGTAGTCCGGACAGGTCTGGTGGC.

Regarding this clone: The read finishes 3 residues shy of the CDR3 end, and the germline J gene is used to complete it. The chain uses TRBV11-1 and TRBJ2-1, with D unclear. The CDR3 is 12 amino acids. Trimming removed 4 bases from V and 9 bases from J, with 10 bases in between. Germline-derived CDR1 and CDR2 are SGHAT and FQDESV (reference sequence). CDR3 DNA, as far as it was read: TGTGCCAGCAGCTCCCGACTCACTGAG. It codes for CASSSRLTE. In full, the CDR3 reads CASSSRLTEQFF.

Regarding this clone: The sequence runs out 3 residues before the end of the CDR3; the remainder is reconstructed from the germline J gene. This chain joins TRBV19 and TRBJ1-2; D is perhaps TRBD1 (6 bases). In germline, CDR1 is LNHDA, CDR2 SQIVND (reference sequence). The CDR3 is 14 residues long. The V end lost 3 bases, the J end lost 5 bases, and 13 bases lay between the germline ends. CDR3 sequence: CASSITRGEYGYTF. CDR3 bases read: TGTGCCAGTAGTATCACCAGGGGAGAATATGGC.

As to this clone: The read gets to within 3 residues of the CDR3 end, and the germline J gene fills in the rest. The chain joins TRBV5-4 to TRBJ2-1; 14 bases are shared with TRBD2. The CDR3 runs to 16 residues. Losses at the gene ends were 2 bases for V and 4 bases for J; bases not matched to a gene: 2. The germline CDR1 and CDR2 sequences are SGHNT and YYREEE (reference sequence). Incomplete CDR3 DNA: TGTGCCAGCAGCTTCGGGACTAGCGGGAGTTACAATGAG. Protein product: CASSFGTSGSYNE. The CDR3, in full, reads CASSFGTSGSYNEQFF.

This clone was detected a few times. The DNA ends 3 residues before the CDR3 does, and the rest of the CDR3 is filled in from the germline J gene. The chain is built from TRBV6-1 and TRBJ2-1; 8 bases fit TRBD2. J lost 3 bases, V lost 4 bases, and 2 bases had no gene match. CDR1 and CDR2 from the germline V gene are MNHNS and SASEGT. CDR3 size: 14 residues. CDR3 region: CASSALAVYNEQFF. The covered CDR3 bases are TGTGCCAGCAGTGCACTAGCGGTCTACAATGAG.

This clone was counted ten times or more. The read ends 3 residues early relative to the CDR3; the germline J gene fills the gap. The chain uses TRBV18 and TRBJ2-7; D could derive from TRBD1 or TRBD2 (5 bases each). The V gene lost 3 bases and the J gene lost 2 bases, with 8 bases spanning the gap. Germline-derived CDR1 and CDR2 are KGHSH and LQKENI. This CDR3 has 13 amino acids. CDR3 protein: CASSPQGAYEQYF. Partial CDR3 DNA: TGTGCCAGCTCACCTCAGGGAGCCTACGAG.

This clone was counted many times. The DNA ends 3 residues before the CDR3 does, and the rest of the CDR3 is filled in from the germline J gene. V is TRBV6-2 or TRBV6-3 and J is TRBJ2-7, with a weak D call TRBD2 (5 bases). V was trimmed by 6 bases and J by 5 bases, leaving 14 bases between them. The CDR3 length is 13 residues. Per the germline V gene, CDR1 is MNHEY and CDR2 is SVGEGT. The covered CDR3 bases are TGTGCCAGCAGCTTACTAGAATCGAACGAG. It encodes CASSLLESNE. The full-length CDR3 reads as CASSLLESNEQYF.

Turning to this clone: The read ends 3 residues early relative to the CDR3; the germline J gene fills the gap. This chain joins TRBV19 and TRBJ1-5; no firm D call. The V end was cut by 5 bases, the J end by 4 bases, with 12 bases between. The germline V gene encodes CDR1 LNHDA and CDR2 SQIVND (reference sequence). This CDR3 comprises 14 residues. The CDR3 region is CASSPHAGNQPQHF. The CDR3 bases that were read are TGTGCCAGTAGTCCGCACGCGGGAAATCAGCCC.

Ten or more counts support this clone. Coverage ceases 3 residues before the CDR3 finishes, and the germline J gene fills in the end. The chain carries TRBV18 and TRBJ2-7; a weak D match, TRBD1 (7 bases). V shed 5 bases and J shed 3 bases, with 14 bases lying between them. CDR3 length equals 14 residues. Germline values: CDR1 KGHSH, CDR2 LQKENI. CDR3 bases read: TGTGCCAGCTCATCGCGGGACAGCGTCTACGAG. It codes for CASSSRDSVYE. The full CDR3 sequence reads CASSSRDSVYEQYF. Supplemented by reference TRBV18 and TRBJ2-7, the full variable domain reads NAGVMQNPRHLVRRRGQEARLRCSPMKGHSHVYWYRQLPEEGLKFMVYLQKENIIDESGMPKERFSAEFPKEGPSILRIQQVVRGDSAAYFCASSSRDSVYEQYFGPGTRLTVT.

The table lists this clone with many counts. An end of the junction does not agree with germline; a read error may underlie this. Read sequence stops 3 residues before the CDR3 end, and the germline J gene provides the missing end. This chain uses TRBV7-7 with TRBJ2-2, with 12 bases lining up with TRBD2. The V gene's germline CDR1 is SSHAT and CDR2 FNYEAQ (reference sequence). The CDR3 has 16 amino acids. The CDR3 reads CASSPLAGGVTGELFF. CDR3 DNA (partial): TGTGCTAGCAGTCCGCTAGCGGGAGGGGTCACCGGGGAG.

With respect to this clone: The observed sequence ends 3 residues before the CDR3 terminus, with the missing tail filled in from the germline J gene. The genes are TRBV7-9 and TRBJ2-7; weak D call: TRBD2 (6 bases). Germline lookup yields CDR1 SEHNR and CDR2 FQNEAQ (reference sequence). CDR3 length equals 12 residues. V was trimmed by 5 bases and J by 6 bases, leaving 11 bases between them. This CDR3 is CASSPTSPEQYF. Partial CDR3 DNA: TGTGCCAGCAGCCCGACTAGTCCCGAG.

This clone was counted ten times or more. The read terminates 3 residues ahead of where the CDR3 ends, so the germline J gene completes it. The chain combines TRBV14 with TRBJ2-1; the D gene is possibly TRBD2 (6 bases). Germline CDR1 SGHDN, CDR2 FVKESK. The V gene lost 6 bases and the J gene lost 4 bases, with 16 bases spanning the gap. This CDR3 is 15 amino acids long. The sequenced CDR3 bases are TGTGCCAGCAGTCCTTTGGGGGGACGTTACAATGAG. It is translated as CASSPLGGRYNE. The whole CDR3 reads CASSPLGGRYNEQFF.